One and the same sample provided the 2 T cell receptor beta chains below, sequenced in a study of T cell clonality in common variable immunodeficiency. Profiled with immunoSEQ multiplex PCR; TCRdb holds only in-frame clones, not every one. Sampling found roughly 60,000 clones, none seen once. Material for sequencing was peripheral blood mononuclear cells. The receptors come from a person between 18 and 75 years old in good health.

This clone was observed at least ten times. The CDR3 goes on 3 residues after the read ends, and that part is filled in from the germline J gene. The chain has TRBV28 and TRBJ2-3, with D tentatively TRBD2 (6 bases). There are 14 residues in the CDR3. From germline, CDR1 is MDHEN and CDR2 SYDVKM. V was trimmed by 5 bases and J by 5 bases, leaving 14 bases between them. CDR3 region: CASSPPGLEDTQYF. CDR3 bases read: TGTGCCAGCAGTCCCCCGGGACTCGAAGATACG. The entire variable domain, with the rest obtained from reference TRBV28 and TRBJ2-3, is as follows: DVKVTQSSRYLVKRTGEKVFLECVQDMDHENMFWYRQDPGLGLRLIYFSYDVKMKEKGDIPEGYSVSREKKERFSLILESASTNQTSMYLCASSPPGLEDTQYFGPGTRLTVL.

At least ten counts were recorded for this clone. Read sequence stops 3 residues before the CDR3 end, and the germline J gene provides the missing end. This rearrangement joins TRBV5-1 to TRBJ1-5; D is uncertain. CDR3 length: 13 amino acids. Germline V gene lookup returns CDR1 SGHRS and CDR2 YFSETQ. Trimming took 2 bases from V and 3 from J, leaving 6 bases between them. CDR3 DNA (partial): TGCGCCAGCAGCTTAGGGCACAATCAGCCC. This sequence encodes CASSLGHNQP. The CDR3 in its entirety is CASSLGHNQPQHF.